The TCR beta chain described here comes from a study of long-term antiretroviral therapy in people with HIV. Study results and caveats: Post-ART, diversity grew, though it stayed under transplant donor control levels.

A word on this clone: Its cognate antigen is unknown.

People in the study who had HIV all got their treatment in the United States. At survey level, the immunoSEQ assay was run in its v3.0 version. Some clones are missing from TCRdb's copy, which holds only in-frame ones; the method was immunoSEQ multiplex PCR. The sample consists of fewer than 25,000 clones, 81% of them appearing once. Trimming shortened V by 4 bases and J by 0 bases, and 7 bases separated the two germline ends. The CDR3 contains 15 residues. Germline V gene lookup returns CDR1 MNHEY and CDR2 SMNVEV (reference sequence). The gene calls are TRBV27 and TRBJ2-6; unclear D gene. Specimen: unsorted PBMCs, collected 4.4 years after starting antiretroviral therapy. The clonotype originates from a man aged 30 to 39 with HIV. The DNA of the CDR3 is TGTGCCAGCAGTTCCTACGGCTCTGGGGCCAACGTCCTGACTTTC. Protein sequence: CASSSYGSGANVLTF.